These 10 T cell receptor beta chains originate from one sample sequenced in a study of vaccination effects on CD4 cells after COVID-19. For these receptors, no antigen is known. Measured with immunoSEQ multiplex PCR; TCRdb has only the in-frame clones, and not every one. Among more than 20,000 clones, 75% to 85% were seen once, and the ten largest hold 37%. Within the ViraFEST assay, antigen-specific CD4+ T cells underwent expansion with viral peptide pools prior to sequencing. Cultured cells yielded isolated CD4+ T cells after 10 to 11 days. SARS-CoV-2 infected the person between March and December 2020, as confirmed by PCR. This material consisted of CD4+ T cells from PBMCs cultured with a peptide pool, taken before COVID-19 vaccination. The origin of the receptors is a human donor who had a prior SARS-CoV-2 infection.

The V gene is TRBV5-1, the J gene TRBJ2-1; 8 positions match TRBD2. CDR3 length: 16 residues. The germline V gene encodes CDR1 SGHRS and CDR2 YFSETQ. V lost 4 bases and J lost 4; bases outside the gene matches: 10. The CDR3 bases are TGCGCCAGCAGCGCTGATCAACTAGCGGCGTACAATGAGCAGTTCTTC. The encoded protein is CASSADQLAAYNEQFF.

The chain couples TRBV4-1 to TRBJ2-2, with 12 bases matching TRBD2. Germline V gene data show CDR1 as MGHRA and CDR2 as YSYEKL. V trimming: 5 bases; J trimming: 5 bases; junction bases outside the gene matches: 21. The CDR3 spans 21 residues. The CDR3 sequence is CASSIQTLTSGRGLGTGELFF. The CDR3 nucleotides are TGCGCCAGCAGCATTCAAACCTTGACTAGCGGGAGAGGGTTAGGAACCGGGGAGCTGTTTTTT.

This chain connects TRBV19 to TRBJ1-6; D remains ambiguous. Per germline, CDR1 LNHDA and CDR2 SQIVND (reference sequence). The CDR3 covers 14 residues. V was shortened by 3 bases and J by 4 bases, with 7 bases between the two germline ends. The CDR3 is CASSMRRYNSPLHF. The CDR3 DNA sequence: TGTGCCAGTAGTATGCGCCGGTATAATTCACCCCTCCACTTT.

The rearrangement links TRBV9 to TRBJ2-5, with 11 bases aligning to TRBD2. The CDR3 is 18 amino acids. Germline-derived CDR1 and CDR2 are SGDLS and YYNGEE. Unmatched junction bases numbered 16, after V lost 4 bases and J lost 5 bases. The CDR3 loop reads CASSKPGLAVGGGETQYF. CDR3 sequence (DNA): TGTGCCAGCAGCAAACCGGGACTAGCGGTTGGCGGGGGGGAGACCCAGTACTTC.

As concerns this clone: Other DNA sequences in this sample translate to the same CDR3. The gene calls are TRBV15 and TRBJ1-5; D remains unclear. Germline V gives CDR1 LNHNV, CDR2 YYDKDF (reference sequence). CDR3 length equals 15 residues. Trimming took off 8 bases at V and 0 bases at J, with 14 bases between the two ends. In DNA, the CDR3 is TGTGCCACCCAGAAGGGAGACTATAGCAATCAGCCCCAGCATTTT. Translating gives CATQKGDYSNQPQHF. Full variable domain (rest looked up from reference TRBV15 and TRBJ1-5): DAMVIQNPRYQVTQFGKPVTLSCSQTLNHNVMYWYQQKSSQAPKLLFHYYDKDFNNEADTPDNFQSRRPNTSFCFLDIRSPGLGDTAMYLCATQKGDYSNQPQHFGDGTRLSIL.

This sequence joins TRBV7-6 and TRBJ2-7, with D possibly TRBD2 on 6 matching bases. CDR3 length: 17 residues. Trimming took 5 bases from V and 1 from J, leaving 21 bases between them. Germline CDR1 is SGHVS and CDR2 is FNYEAQ. The CDR3 sequence: CASSPRWASAGSYEQYF. CDR3 sequence (DNA): TGTGCCAGCAGCCCGAGGTGGGCCAGCGCGGGGTCCTACGAGCAGTACTTC.

The chain has TRBV24-1 and TRBJ1-5; TRBD1 aligns across 9 bases. Germline CDR1 KGHDR, CDR2 SFDVKD. The CDR3 is 18 residues long. With 3 bases clipped from V and 1 base from J, the junction kept 9 bases outside the gene matches. CDR3 DNA: TGTGCCACCAGTGATCCCGAAAACAGGGGGCGAAGCAATCAGCCCCAGCATTTT. It translates to CATSDPENRGRSNQPQHF.

The chain carries TRBV7-2 and TRBJ2-1; TRBD2 might be the D (6 bases). V was pared by 5 bases and J by 0 bases, with 14 bases between. Germline V gene data show CDR1 as SGHTA and CDR2 as FQGNSA. The CDR3 is 16 amino acids. Here the CDR3 DNA reads TGTGCCAGCAGCCGCCGCGGGAAGAGCTCCTACAATGAGCAGTTCTTC. As protein: CASSRRGKSSYNEQFF.

There are a few counts of this clone. This chain connects TRBV2 to TRBJ1-2; TRBD1 might be the D (6 bases). Germline V gene lookup returns CDR1 SNHLY and CDR2 FYNNEI. The CDR3 contains 15 residues. Trimming cost V 3 bases and J 4 bases, with 15 bases left between them. The CDR3 reads CASSDPTGTPYGYTF. In nucleotides, the CDR3 is TGTGCCAGCAGTGACCCGACCGGGACACCCTATGGCTACACCTTC.

The chain has TRBV5-1 and TRBJ1-5; 7 nucleotides agree with TRBD1. In germline, CDR1 is SGHRS, CDR2 YFSETQ. The length of the CDR3 is 16 residues. The trim removed 2 bases at V and 1 base at J, leaving 6 bases unmatched. The CDR3 loop reads CASSLQGIGSNQPQHF. CDR3 nucleotides: TGCGCCAGCAGCTTACAGGGGATCGGCAGCAATCAGCCCCAGCATTTT.